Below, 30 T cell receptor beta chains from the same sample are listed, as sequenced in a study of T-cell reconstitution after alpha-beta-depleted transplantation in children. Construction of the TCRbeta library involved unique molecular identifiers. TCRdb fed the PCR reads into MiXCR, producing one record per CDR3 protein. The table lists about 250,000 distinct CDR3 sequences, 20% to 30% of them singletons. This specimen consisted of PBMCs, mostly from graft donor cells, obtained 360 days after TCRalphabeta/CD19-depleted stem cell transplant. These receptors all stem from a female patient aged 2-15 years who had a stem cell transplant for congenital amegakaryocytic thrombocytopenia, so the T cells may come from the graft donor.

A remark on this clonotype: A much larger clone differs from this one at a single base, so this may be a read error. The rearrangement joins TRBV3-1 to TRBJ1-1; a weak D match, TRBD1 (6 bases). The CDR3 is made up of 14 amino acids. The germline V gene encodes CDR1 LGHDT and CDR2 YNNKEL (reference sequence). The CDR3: CTSSQRQVNTEAFF. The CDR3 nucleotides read TGTACCAGCAGCCAAAGACAGGTGAACACTGAAGCTTTCTTT.

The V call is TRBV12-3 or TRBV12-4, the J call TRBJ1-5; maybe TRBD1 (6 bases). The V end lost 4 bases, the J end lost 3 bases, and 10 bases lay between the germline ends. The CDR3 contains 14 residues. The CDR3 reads CASSWGHFNQPQHF. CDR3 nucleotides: TGTGCCAGCAGTTGGGGACATTTCAATCAGCCCCAGCATTTT.

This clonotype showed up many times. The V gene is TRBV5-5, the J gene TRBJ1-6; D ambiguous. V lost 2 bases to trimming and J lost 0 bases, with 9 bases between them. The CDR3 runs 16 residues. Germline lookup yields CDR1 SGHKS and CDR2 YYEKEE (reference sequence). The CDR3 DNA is TGTGCCAGCAGCTTTGGTAAAAGCTCCTATAATTCACCCCTCCACTTT. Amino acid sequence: CASSFGKSSYNSPLHF. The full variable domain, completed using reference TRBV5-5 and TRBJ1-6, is DAGVTQSPTHLIKTRGQQVTLRCSPISGHKSVSWYQQVLGQGPQFIFQYYEKEERGRGNFPDRFSARQFPNYSSELNVNALLLGDSALYLCASSFGKSSYNSPLHFGNGTRLTVT.

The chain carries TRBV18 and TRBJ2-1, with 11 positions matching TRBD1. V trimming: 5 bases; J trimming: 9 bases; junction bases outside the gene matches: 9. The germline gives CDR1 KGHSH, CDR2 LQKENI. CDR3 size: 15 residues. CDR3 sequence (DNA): TGTGCCAGCTCATGGACAGGGGGCCTCTTGAGTGAGCAGTTCTTC. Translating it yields CASSWTGGLLSEQFF.

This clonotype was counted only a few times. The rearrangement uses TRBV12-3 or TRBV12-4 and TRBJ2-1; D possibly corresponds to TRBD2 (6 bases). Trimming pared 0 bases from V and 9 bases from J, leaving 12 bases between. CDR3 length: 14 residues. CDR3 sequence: CASSLAGGAPEQFF. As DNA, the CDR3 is TGTGCCAGCAGTTTAGCTGGAGGGGCGCCTGAGCAGTTCTTC.

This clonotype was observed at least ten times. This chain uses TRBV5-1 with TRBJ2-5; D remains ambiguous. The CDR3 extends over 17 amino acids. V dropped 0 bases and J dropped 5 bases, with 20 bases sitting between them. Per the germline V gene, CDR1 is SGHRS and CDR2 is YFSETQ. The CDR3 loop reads CASSLARLRISEETQYF. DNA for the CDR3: TGCGCCAGCAGCTTGGCCCGTCTCAGGATCTCCGAGGAGACCCAGTACTTC.

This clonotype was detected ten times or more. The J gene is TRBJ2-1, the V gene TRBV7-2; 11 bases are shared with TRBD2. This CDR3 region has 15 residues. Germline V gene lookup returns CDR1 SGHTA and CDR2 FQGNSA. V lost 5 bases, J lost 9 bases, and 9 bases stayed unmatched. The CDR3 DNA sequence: TGTGCCAGCAGCACTGATAGCGGGAGGGCCTTTGAGCAGTTCTTC. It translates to CASSTDSGRAFEQFF.

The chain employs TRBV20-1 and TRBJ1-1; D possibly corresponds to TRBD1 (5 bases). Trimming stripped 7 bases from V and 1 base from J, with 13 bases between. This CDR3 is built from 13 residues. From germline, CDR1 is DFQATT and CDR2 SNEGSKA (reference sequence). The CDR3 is CSEEGVWNTEAFF. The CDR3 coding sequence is TGCAGTGAGGAAGGGGTCTGGAACACTGAAGCTTTCTTT.

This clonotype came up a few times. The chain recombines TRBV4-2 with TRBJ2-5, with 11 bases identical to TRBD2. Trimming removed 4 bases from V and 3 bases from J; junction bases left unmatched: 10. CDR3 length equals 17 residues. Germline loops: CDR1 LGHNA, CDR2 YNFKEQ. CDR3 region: CASSPRGRLAGKETQYF. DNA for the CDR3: TGTGCCAGCAGCCCAAGAGGCAGACTAGCGGGAAAAGAGACCCAGTACTTC.

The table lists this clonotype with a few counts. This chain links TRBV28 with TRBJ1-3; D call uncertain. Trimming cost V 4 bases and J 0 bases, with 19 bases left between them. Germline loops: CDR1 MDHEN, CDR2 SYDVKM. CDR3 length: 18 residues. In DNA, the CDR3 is TGTGCCAGCAGTTCCCTGATCCCCAGCTATCGCTCTGGAAACACCATATATTTT. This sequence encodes CASSSLIPSYRSGNTIYF.

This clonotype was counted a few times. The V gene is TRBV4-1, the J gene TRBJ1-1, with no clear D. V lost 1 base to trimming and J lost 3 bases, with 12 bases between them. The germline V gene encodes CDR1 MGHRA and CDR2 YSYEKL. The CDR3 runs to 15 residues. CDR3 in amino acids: CASSQVEGTHTEAFF. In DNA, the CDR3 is TGCGCCAGCAGCCAAGTCGAGGGTACCCACACTGAAGCTTTCTTT.

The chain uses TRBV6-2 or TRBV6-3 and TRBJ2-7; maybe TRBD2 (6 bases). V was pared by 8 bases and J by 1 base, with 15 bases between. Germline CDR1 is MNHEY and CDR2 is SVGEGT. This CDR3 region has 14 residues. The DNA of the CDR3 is TGTGCCAGCCGGCCCTGGCGGGGATCCTACGAGCAGTACTTC. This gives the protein CASRPWRGSYEQYF.

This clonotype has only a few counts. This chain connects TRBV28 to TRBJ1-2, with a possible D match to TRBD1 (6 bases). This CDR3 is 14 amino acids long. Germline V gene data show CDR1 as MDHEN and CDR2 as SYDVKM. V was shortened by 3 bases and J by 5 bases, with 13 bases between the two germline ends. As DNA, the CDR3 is TGTGCCAGCAGTTTCCCTCAGGGGCGGTATGGCTACACCTTC. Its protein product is CASSFPQGRYGYTF.

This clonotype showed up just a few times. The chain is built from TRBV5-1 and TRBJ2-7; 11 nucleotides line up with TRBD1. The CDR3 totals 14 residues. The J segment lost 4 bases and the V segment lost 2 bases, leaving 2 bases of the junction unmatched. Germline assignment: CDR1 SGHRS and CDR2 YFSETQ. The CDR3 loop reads CASSFRDRGYEQYF. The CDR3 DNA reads TGCGCCAGCAGCTTCCGGGACAGGGGGTACGAGCAGTACTTC. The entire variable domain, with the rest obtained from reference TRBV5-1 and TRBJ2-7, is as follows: KAGVTQTPRYLIKTRGQQVTLSCSPISGHRSVSWYQQTPGQGLQFLFEYFSETQRNKGNFPGRFSGRQFSNSRSEMNVSTLELGDSALYLCASSFRDRGYEQYFGPGTRLTVT.

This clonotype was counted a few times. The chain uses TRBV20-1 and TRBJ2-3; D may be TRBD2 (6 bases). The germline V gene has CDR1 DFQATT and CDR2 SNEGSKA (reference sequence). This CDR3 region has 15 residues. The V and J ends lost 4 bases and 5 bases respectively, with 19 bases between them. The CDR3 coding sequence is TGCAGTGCTAATTTCCCGCAGTTCGGGGGAGATACGCAGTATTTT. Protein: CSANFPQFGGDTQYF.

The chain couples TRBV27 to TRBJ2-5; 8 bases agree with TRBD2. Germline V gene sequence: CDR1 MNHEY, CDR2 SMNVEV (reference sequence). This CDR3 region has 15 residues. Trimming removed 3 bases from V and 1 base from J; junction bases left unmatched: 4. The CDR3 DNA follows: TGTGCCAGCAGTTTGCTCGGGACTAGCCAAGAGACCCAGTACTTC. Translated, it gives CASSLLGTSQETQYF.

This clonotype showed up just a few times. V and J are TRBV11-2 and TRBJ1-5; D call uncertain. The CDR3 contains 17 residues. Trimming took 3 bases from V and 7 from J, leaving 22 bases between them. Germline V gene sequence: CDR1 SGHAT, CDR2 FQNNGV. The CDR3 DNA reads TGTGCCAGCAGCTTCGGATCTCCGGACCCCGAGGGACAGCCCCAGCATTTT. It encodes CASSFGSPDPEGQPQHF.

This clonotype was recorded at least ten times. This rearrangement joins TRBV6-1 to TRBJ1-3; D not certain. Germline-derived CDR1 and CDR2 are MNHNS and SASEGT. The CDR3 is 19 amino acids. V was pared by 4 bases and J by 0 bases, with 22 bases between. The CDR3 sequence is CASSARPQSGRTSGNTIYF. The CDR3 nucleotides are TGTGCCAGCAGTGCCCGACCCCAATCTGGACGGACCTCTGGAAACACCATATATTTT.

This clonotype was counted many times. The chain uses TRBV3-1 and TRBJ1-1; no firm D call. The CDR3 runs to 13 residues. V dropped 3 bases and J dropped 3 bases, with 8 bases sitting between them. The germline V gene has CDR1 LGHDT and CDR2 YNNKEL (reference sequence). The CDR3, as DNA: TGTGCCAGCAGCCAGACCTCGGACACTGAAGCTTTCTTT. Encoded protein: CASSQTSDTEAFF.

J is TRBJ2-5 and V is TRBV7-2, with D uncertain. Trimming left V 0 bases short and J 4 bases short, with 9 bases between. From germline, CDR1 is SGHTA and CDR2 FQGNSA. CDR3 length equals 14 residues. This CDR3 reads CASSLADSRETQYF. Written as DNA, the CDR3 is TGTGCCAGCAGCTTAGCTGACTCCCGAGAGACCCAGTACTTC.

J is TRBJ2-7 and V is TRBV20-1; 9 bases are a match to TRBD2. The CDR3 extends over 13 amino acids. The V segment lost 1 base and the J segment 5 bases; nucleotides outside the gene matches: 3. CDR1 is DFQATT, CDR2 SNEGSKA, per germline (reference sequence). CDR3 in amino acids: CSARVAGVNEQYF. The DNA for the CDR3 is TGCAGTGCTAGAGTAGCGGGAGTCAACGAGCAGTACTTC.

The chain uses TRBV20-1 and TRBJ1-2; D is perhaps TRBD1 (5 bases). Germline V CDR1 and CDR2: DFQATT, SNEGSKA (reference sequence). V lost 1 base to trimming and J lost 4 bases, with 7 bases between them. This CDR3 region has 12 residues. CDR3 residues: CSARVGTYGYTF. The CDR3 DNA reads TGCAGTGCTAGAGTCGGGACCTATGGCTACACCTTC.

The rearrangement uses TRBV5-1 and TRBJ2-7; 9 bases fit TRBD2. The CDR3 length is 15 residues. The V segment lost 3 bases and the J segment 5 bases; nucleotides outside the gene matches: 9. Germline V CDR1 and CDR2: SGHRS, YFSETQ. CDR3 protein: CASSSGLALPDEQYF. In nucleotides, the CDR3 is TGCGCCAGCAGCTCGGGACTAGCCCTCCCTGACGAGCAGTACTTC.

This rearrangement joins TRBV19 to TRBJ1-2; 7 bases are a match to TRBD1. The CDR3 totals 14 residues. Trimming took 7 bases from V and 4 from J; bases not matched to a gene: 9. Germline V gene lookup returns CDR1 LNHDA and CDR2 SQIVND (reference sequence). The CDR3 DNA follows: TGTGCCAGTAACGATATGTGGGACAGCTATGGCTACACCTTC. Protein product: CASNDMWDSYGYTF.

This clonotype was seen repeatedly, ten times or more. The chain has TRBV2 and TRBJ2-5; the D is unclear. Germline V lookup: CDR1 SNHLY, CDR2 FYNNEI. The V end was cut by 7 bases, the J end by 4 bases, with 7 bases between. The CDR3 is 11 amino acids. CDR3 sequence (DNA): TGTGCCAGCAACGCCCCAGAGACCCAGTACTTC. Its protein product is CASNAPETQYF.

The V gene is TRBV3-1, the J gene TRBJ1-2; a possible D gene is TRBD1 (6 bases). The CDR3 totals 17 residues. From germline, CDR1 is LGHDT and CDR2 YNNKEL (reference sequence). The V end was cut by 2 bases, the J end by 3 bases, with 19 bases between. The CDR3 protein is CASSQYSGGLEDYGYTF. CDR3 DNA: TGTGCCAGCAGCCAATACTCCGGGGGGCTAGAGGACTATGGCTACACCTTC.

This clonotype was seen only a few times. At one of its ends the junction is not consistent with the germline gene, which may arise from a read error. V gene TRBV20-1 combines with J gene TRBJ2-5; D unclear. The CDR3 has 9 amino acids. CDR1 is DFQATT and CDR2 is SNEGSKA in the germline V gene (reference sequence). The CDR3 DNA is TGCAGTGCAGGGAACCCGGCTGCCTTC. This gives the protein CSAGNPAAF.

CDR3 amino acids: CASSQLPGAREPQHF. The CDR3 bases are TGTGCCAGCAGCCAACTACCGGGGGCGCGGGAGCCCCAGCATTTT. The V call is TRBV6-1, the J call TRBJ1-5, with D tentatively TRBD1 (6 bases). Trimming took 6 bases from V and 8 from J, leaving 20 bases between them. CDR3 length equals 15 residues. The V gene's germline CDR1 is MNHNS and CDR2 SASEGT.

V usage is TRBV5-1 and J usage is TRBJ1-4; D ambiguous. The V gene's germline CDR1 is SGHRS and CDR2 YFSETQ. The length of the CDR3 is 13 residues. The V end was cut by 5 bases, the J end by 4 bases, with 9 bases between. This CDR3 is CASRRADNEKLFF. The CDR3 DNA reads TGCGCCAGCAGGAGAGCAGATAATGAAAAACTGTTTTTT.

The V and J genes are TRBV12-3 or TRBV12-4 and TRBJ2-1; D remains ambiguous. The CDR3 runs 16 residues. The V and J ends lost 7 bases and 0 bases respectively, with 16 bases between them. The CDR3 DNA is TGTGCCAGCACTATTCTCGACGCTAGCTCCTACAATGAGCAGTTCTTC. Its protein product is CASTILDASSYNEQFF.